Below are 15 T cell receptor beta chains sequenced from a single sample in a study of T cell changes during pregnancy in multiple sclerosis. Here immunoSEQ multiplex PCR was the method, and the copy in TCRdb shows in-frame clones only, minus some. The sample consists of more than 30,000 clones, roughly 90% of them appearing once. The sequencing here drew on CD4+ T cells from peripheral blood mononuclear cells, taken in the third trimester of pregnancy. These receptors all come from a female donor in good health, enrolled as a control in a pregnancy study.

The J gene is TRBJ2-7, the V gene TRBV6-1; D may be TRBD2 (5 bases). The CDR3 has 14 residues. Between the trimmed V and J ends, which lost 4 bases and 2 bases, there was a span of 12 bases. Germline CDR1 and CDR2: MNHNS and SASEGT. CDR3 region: CASSGAGITYEQYF. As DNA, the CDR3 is TGTGCCAGCAGTGGGGCCGGGATCACCTACGAGCAGTACTTC.

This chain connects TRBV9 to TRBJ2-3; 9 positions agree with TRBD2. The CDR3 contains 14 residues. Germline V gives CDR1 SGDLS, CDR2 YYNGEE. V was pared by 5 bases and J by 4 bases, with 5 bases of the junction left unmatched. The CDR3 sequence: CASSRTSASDTQYF. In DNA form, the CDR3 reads TGTGCCAGCAGTAGGACTAGCGCATCAGATACGCAGTATTTT.

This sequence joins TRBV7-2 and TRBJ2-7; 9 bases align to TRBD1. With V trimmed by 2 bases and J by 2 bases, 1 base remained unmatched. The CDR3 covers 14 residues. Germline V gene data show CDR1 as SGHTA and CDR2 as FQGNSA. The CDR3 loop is CASSLRQGAYEQYF. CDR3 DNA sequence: TGTGCCAGCAGCTTACGACAGGGGGCCTACGAGCAGTACTTC.

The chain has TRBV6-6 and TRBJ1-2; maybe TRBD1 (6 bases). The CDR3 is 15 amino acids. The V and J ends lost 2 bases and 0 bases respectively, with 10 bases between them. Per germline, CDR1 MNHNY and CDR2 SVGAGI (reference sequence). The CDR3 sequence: CASSYLTGANYGYTF. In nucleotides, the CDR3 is TGTGCCAGCAGTTACCTGACAGGAGCTAACTATGGCTACACCTTC.

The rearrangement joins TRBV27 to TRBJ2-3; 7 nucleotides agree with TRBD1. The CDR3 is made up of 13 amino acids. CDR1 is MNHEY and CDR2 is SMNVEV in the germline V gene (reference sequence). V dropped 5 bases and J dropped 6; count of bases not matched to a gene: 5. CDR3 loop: CASSLRGPDTQYF. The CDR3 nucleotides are TGTGCCAGCAGTCTGAGGGGGCCTGATACGCAGTATTTT.

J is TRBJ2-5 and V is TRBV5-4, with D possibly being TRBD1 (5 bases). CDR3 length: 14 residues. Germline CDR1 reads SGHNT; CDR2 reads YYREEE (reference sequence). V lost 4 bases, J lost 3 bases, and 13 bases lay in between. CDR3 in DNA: TGTGCCAGCAGCGAGAGAAGGGGTAAAGAGACCCAGTACTTC. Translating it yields CASSERRGKETQYF.

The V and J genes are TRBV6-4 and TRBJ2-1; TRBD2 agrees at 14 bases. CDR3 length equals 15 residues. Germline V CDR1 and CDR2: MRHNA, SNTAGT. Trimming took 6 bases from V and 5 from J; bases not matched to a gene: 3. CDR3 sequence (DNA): TGTGCCAGCAGCACGGGACTAGCGGGGGACAATGAGCAGTTCTTC. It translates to CASSTGLAGDNEQFF.

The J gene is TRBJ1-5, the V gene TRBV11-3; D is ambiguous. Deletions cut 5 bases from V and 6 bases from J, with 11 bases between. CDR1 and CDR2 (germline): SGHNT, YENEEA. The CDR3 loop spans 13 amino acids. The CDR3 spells CASSPGPGQPQHF. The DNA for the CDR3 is TGTGCCAGCAGCCCCGGTCCGGGTCAGCCCCAGCATTTT.

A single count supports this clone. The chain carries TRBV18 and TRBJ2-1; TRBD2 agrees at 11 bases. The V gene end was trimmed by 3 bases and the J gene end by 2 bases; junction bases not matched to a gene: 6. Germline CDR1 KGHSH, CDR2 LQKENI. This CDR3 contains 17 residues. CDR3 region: CASSPILAGGTYNEQFF. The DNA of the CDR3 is TGTGCCAGCTCACCGATCCTAGCGGGAGGCACCTACAATGAGCAGTTCTTC.

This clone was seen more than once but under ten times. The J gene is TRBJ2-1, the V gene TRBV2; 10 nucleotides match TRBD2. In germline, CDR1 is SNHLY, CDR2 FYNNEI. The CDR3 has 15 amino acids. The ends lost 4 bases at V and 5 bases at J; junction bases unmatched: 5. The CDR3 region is CASSVLAGGNNEQFF. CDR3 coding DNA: TGTGCCAGCAGTGTTTTAGCGGGGGGCAACAATGAGCAGTTCTTC.

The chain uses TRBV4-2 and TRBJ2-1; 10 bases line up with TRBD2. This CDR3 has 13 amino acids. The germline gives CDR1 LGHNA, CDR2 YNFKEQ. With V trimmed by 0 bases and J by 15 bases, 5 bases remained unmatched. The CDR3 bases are TGTGCCAGCAGCCAAGATCTAGCGGGAGTGGTGTTCTTC. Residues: CASSQDLAGVVFF.

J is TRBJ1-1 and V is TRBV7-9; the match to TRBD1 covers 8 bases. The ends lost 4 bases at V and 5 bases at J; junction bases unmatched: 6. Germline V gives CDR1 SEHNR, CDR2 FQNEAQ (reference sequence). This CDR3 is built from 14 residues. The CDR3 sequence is CASSSSGGSTEAFF. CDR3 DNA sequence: TGTGCCAGCAGCTCTTCAGGGGGCTCGACTGAAGCTTTCTTT.

The CDR3: CASSGAGLGNQPQHF. In DNA form, the CDR3 reads TGTGCCAGCAGTGGGGCAGGGTTGGGGAATCAGCCCCAGCATTTT. This chain links TRBV6-1 with TRBJ1-5, with a tentative D call TRBD1 (5 bases). The germline CDR1 and CDR2 sequences are MNHNS and SASEGT. CDR3 length: 15 amino acids. Trimming removed 4 bases from V and 4 bases from J, with 14 bases in between.

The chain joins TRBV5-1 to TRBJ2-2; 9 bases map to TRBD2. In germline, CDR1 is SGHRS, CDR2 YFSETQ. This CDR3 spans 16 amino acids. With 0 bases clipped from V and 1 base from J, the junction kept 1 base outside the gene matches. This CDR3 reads CASSLVSGGNTGELFF. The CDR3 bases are TGCGCCAGCAGCTTGGTTAGCGGGGGGAACACCGGGGAGCTGTTTTTT.

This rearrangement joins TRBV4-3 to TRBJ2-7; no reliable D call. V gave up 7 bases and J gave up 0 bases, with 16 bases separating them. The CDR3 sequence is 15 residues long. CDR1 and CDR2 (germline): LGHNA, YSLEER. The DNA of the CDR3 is TGCGCCAGCAATCGACTCCTTTTAAGCTCCTACGAGCAGTACTTC. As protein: CASNRLLLSSYEQYF.